These T cell receptor beta chains were read from a single sample in a study of blood T cell repertoires in COVID-19. TCRdb's table, derived via immunoSEQ multiplex PCR, lists solely in-frame clones and lacks some. The sample has approximately 140,000 clones, around 89% seen once; the top ten hold roughly 2.5%. Material: peripheral blood. The receptors were gathered from a human donor with COVID-19, enrolled during active disease. The donor label of this sample is uncertain. CDR3s include the opening cysteine and the closing phenylalanine or tryptophan. Fields, in order: CDR3 length, D gene, clone size, V gene, J gene, CDR3 DNA, CDR3 protein. D genes are given only for firm matches. For some rows the clone size is stated as once, few or many, or as a class when expanded; others skip it.

16	TRBD2	.	TRBV5-4	TRBJ2-7	TGTGCCAGCAGCCATCCAACTAGCGGGAGAGGCCACGAGCAGTACTTC	CASSHPTSGRGHEQYF
15	.	.	TRBV19	TRBJ1-2	TGTGCCAGTAGTTCCCAACGGGGTAAGTCGTCTGGCTACACCTTC	CASSSQRGKSSGYTF
14	.	.	TRBV3-1/TRBV3-2	TRBJ1-1	TGTGCCAGCAGCCAAGATTCCCGGGGAGGGGAAGCTTTCTTT	CASSQDSRGGEAFF
13	.	.	TRBV19	TRBJ1-5	TGTGCCGCGGGGAGGAATAGCAATCAGCCCCAGCATTTT	CAAGRNSNQPQHF
13	.	.	TRBV6-1	TRBJ2-7	TGTGCCAGCAGTGAAGCCAGGGTGTACGAGCAGTACTTC	CASSEARVYEQYF
14	.	few	TRBV6-4	TRBJ2-6	TGTGCCAGCAGTGAGAGCTCTGGGGCCAACGTCCTGACTTTC	CASSESSGANVLTF
14	TRBD1	.	TRBV10-3	TRBJ1-1	TGTGCCATCAGGGGGACAGGGTCGGTCACTGAAGCTTTCTTT	CAIRGTGSVTEAFF
12	TRBD1	.	TRBV29-1	TRBJ1-1	TGCAGCGTTGCCCGGACAGGATTTGGAGCTTTCTTT	CSVARTGFGAFF
15	TRBD1	.	TRBV2	TRBJ2-3	TGTGCCAGCAGCTTATGGACAGGACACACAGATACGCAGTATTTT	CASSLWTGHTDTQYF
16	.	once	TRBV3-1/TRBV3-2	TRBJ1-1	TGTGCCAGCAGCCAAGCTGGGCGGGGGTCGGGAACTGAAGCTTTCTTT	CASSQAGRGSGTEAFF
14	.	.	TRBV11-2	TRBJ2-7	TGTGCCAGCAGCTTAGAGCGGGATTGGTACGAGCAGTACTTC	CASSLERDWYEQYF
13	.	.	TRBV7-9	TRBJ2-7	TGTGCCAGCAGCTTAGAAAGCCCCTACGAGCAGTACTTC	CASSLESPYEQYF
13	.	once	TRBV11-3	TRBJ1-4	TGTGCCAGCAGCTTACGGAGAACCGGAAAACTGTTTTTT	CASSLRRTGKLFF
13	.	.	TRBV3-1/TRBV3-2	TRBJ2-1	TGTGCCAGCAGCCAAGACAGGGGTGAATGGCAGTTCTTC	CASSQDRGEWQFF
14	TRBD2	.	TRBV3-1/TRBV3-2	TRBJ2-1	TGTGCCAGCAGCCACTCGGGAGGTATTAATGAGCAGTTCTTC	CASSHSGGINEQFF
14	.	.	TRBV5-1	TRBJ2-3	TGCGCCAGCAGCTTGGATAGAAGCACAGATACGCAGTATTTT	CASSLDRSTDTQYF
16	TRBD1	.	TRBV3-1/TRBV3-2	TRBJ1-2	TGTGCCAGCAGCCAACGTCCGGGACAGGGATCCTATGGCTACACCTTC	CASSQRPGQGSYGYTF
14	TRBD2	.	TRBV28	TRBJ2-7	TGTGCCAGCGCCCTCGGCGGGGGGAGATACGAGCAGTACTTC	CASALGGGRYEQYF
17	TRBD2	few	TRBV9	TRBJ2-7	TGTGCCAGCAGCGTAGGGGAGGGGCTCCACGACTCCTACGAGCAGTACTTC	CASSVGEGLHDSYEQYF
16	.	.	TRBV6-4	TRBJ2-7	TGTGCCAGCACCACCCTAGGCGGTTTCAGCTCCTACGAGCAGTACTTC	CASTTLGGFSSYEQYF
13	.	.	TRBV6-5	TRBJ1-1	TGTGCCAGCAGTTTTACAGGGAGAATTGAAGCTTTCTTT	CASSFTGRIEAFF
14	TRBD2	.	TRBV20-1	TRBJ2-3	TGCAGTGCTAGTGAATCAGTAAAAGCGGGAGGGCAGTATTTT	CSASESVKAGGQYF
15	.	few	TRBV27	TRBJ1-6	TGTGCCAGCAGGCCGTCGAACAGCGGTGGCTCACCCCTCCACTTT	CASRPSNSGGSPLHF
16	TRBD1	.	TRBV14	TRBJ2-2	TGTGCCAGCAGCCAAGGCAGGGGGCATGCAACCGGGGAGCTGTTTTTT	CASSQGRGHATGELFF
17	.	.	TRBV13	TRBJ2-2	TGTGCCAGCAGCTTAAAGGCCTCAGGGAAGCACACCGGGGAGCTGTTTTTT	CASSLKASGKHTGELFF
15	TRBD1	few	TRBV6-5	TRBJ1-6	TGTGCCAGCAGTTACCAACGGGACAGGAGGTCACCCCTCCACTTT	CASSYQRDRRSPLHF
15	.	.	TRBV7-2	TRBJ1-1	TGTGCCAGCAGCTTATTTGGGGGGACTAACACTGAAGCTTTCTTT	CASSLFGGTNTEAFF